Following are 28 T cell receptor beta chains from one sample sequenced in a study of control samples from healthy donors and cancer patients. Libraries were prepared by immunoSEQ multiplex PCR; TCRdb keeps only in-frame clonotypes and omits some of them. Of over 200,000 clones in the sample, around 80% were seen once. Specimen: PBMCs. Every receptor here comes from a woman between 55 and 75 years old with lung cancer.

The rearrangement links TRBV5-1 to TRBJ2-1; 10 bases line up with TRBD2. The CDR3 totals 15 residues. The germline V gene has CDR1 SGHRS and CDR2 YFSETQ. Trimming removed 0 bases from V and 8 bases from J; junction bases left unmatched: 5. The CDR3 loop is CASSLALAGVYEQFF. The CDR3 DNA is TGCGCCAGCAGCTTGGCTCTAGCGGGAGTATATGAGCAGTTCTTC.

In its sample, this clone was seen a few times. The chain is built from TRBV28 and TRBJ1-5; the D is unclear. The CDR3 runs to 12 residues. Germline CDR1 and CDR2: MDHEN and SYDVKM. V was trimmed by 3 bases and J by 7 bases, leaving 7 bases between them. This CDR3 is CASSFLVQPQHF. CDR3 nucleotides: TGTGCCAGCAGTTTCCTAGTACAGCCCCAGCATTTT.

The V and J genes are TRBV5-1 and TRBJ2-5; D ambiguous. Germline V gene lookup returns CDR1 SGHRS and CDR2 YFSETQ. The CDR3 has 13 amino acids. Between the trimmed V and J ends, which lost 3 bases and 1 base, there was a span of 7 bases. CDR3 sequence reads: CASSSQFQETQYF. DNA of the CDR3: TGCGCCAGCAGCTCGCAGTTCCAAGAGACCCAGTACTTC.

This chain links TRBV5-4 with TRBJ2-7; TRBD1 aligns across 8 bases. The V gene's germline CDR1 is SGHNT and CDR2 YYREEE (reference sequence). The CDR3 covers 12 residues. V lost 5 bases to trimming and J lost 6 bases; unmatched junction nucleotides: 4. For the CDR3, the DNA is TGTGCCAGCAGAAGGACAGGGAGCGAGCAGTACTTC. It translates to CASRRTGSEQYF.

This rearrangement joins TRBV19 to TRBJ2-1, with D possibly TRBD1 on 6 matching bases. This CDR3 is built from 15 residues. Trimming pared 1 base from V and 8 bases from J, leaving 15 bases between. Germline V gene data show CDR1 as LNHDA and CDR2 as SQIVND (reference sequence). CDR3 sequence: CASSIVLPGEDEQFF. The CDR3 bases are TGTGCCAGTAGTATAGTCCTCCCAGGGGAAGATGAGCAGTTCTTC.

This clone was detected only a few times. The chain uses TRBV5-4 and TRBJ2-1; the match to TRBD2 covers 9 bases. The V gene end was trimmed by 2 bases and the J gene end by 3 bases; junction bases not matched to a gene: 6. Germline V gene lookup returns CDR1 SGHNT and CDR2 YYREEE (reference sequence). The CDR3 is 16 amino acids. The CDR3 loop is CASSFGSGRGYNEQFF. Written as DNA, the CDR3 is TGTGCCAGCAGCTTTGGTAGCGGGAGAGGCTACAATGAGCAGTTCTTC. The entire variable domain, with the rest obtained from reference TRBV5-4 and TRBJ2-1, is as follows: ETGVTQSPTHLIKTRGQQVTLRCSSQSGHNTVSWYQQALGQGPQFIFQYYREEENGRGNFPPRFSGLQFPNYSSELNVNALELDDSALYLCASSFGSGRGYNEQFFGPGTRLTVL.

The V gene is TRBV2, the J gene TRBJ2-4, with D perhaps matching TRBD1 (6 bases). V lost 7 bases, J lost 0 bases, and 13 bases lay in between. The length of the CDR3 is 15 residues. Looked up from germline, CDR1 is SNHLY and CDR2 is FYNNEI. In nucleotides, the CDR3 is TGTGCCAGCACCGGCGAGGGGGTAGCCAAAAACATTCAGTACTTC. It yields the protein CASTGEGVAKNIQYF.

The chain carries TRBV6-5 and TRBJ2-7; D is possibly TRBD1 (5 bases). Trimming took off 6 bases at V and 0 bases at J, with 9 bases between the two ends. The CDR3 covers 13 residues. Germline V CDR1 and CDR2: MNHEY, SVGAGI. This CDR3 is CASRVGHSYEQYF. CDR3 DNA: TGTGCCAGCAGAGTCGGACACTCCTACGAGCAGTACTTC.

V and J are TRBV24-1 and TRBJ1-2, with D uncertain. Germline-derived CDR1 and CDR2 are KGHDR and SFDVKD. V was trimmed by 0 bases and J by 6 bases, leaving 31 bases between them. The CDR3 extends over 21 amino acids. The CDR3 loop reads CATSDLLTWVILLWSRHGYTF. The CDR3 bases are TGTGCCACCAGTGATTTGCTGACCTGGGTTATTCTTCTCTGGAGTCGTCATGGCTACACCTTC.

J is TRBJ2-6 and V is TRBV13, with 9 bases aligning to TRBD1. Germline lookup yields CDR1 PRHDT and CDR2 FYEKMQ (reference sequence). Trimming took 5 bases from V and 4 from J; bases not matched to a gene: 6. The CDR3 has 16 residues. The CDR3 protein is CASSPLQGAGANVLTF. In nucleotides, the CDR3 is TGTGCCAGCAGCCCGCTACAGGGGGCGGGGGCCAACGTCCTGACTTTC.

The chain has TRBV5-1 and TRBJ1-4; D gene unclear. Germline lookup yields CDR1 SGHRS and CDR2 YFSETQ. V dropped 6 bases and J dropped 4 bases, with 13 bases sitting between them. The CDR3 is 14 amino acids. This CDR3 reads CASTAGPSNEKLFF. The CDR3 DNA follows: TGCGCCAGCACGGCCGGGCCGAGTAATGAAAAACTGTTTTTT.

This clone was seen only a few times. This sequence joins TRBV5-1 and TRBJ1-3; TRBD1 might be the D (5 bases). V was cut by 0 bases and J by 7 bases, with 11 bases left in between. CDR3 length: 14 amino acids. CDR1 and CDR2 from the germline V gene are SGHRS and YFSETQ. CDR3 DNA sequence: TGCGCCAGCAGCTTGGATTGGGCAGGGAACACCATATATTTT. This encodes CASSLDWAGNTIYF.

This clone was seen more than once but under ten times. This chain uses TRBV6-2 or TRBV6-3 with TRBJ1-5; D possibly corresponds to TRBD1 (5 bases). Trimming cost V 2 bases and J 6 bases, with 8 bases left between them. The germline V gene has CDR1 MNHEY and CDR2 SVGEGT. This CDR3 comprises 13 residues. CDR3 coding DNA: TGTGCCAGCAGTTACGGGGGAGGTCAGCCCCAGCATTTT. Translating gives CASSYGGGQPQHF.

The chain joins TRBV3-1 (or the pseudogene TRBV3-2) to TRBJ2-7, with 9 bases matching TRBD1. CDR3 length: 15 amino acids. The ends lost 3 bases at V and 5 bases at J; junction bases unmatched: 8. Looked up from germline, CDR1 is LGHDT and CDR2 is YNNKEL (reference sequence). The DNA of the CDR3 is TGTGCCAGCAGCCACAACAGGGGGCGGATCGACGAGCAGTACTTC. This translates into CASSHNRGRIDEQYF.

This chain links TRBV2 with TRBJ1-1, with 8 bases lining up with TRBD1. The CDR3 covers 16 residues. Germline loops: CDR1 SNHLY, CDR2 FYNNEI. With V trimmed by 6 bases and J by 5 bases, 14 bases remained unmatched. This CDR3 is CASSDGDRMVETEAFF. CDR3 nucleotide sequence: TGTGCCAGCAGCGATGGGGACAGGATGGTTGAAACTGAAGCTTTCTTT.

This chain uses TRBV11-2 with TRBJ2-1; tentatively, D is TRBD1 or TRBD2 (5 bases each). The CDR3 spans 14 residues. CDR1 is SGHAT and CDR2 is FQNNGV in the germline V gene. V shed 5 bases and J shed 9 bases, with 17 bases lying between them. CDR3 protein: CASSPTAGGAEQFF. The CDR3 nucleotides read TGTGCCAGCAGCCCCACAGCTGGGGGAGCTGAGCAGTTCTTC.

CDR3 amino acids: CASSKDRVATNEKLFF. The CDR3 nucleotides read TGTGCCAGTAGCAAGGACAGGGTTGCAACTAATGAAAAACTGTTTTTT. The genes are TRBV19 and TRBJ1-4, with 8 bases matching TRBD1. J lost 0 bases, V lost 6 bases, and 6 bases had no gene match. Germline CDR1 LNHDA, CDR2 SQIVND (reference sequence). CDR3 length: 16 residues.

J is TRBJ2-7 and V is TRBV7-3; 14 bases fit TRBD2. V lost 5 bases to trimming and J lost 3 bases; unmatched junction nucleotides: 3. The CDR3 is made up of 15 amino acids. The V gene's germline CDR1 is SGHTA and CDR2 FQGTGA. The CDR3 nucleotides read TGTGCCAGCAGCGCCGGGACTAGCGGGAGCTACGAGCAGTACTTC. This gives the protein CASSAGTSGSYEQYF. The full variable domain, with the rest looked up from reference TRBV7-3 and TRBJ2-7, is GAGVSQTPSNKVTEKGKYVELRCDPISGHTALYWYRQSLGQGPEFLIYFQGTGAADDSGLPNDRFFAVRPEGSVSTLKIQRTERGDSAVYLCASSAGTSGSYEQYFGPGTRLTVT.

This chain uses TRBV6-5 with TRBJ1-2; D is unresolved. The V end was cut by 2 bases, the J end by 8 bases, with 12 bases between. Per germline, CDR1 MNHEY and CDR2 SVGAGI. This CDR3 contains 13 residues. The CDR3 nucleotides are TGTGCCAGCAGTTACGAGTCAACAGAGGGCTACACCTTC. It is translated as CASSYESTEGYTF.

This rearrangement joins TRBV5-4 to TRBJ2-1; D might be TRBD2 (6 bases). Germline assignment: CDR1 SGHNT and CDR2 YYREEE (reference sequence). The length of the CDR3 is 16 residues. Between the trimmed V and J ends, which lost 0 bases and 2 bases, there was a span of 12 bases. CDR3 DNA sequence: TGTGCCAGCAGCTTGGCCGGCGGGGTTACCTACAATGAGCAGTTCTTC. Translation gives CASSLAGGVTYNEQFF.

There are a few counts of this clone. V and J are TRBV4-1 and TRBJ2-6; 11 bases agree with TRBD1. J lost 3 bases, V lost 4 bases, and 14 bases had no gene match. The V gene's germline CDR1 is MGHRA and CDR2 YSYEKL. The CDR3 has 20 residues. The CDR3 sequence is CASSLRDRGQGGFGANVLTF. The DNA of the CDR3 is TGCGCCAGCAGCCTCCGGGATAGGGGACAGGGGGGCTTTGGGGCCAACGTCCTGACTTTC.

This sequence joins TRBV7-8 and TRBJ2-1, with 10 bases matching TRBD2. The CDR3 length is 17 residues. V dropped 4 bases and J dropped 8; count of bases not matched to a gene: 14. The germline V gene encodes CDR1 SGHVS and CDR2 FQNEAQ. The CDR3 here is CASSSLGSGRALYEQFF. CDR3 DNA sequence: TGTGCCAGCAGCTCCCTAGGGAGCGGGAGGGCATTATATGAGCAGTTCTTC.

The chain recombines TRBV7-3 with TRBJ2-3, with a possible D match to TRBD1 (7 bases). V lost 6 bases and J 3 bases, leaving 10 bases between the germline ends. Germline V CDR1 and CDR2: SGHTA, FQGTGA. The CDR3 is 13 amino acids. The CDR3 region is CASRAGGTDTQYF. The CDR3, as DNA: TGTGCCAGCAGGGCAGGGGGGACAGATACGCAGTATTTT.

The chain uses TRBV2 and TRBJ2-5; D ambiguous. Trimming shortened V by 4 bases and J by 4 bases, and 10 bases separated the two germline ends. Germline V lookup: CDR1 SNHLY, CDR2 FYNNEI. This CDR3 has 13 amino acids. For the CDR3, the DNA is TGTGCCAGCAGTGCAGGCGCCGGAGAGACCCAGTACTTC. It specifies CASSAGAGETQYF.

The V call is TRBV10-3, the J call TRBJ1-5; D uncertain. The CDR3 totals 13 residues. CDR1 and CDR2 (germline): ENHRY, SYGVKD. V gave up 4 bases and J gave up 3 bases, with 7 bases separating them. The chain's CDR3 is CAISGAANQPQHF. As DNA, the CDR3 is TGTGCCATCAGTGGGGCAGCCAATCAGCCCCAGCATTTT.

The CDR3, as DNA: TGTGCCAGCAGCCAGGACCCGGGTGGAGGCTACACCTTC. Protein product: CASSQDPGGGYTF. The chain uses TRBV6-5 and TRBJ1-2; D gene unclear. The germline V gene has CDR1 MNHEY and CDR2 SVGAGI. This CDR3 has 13 amino acids. V was shortened by 6 bases and J by 8 bases, with 16 bases between the two germline ends.

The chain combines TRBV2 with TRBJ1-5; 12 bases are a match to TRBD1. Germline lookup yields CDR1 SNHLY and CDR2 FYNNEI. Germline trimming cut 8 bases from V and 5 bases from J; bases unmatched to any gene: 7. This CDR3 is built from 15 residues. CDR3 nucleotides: TGTGCCAGCGATGGGACAGGGGGCGGGTATCAGCCCCAGCATTTT. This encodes CASDGTGGGYQPQHF.

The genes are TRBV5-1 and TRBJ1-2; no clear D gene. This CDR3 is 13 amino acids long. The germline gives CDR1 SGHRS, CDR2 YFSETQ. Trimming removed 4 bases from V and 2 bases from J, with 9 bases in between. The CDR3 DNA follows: TGCGCCAGCAGCGCCGACGGGAACTATGGCTACACCTTC. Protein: CASSADGNYGYTF.